The entry that follows covers one T cell receptor beta chain sequence. In germline, CDR1 is SGHVS, CDR2 FNYEAQ. V was pared by 1 base and J by 2 bases, with 12 bases between. The CDR3 contains 15 residues. CD4+ cell separation produced CD45RA+ naive and CD45RA-negative memory subsets. The data were taken from a study of shared clonotypes between healthy human individuals. For the study at large: Those who served as donors were two women and a few men between the ages of 18 and 49.

Sequenced by immunoSEQ multiplex PCR; TCRdb stores in-frame clones only, minus some. The sample includes about 2 million clones, about 95% of them seen just once. Sequencing was done on a sample of naive CD4+ T cells sorted from blood. Subset of the sample: CD45RA+ positively selected. The origin of this receptor is a young man in good health. V is TRBV7-6 and J is TRBJ2-7; D is ambiguous. The CDR3 is CASSLVGKAPYEQYF. Here the CDR3 DNA reads TGTGCCAGCAGCTTAGTAGGCAAGGCTCCCTACGAGCAGTACTTC.